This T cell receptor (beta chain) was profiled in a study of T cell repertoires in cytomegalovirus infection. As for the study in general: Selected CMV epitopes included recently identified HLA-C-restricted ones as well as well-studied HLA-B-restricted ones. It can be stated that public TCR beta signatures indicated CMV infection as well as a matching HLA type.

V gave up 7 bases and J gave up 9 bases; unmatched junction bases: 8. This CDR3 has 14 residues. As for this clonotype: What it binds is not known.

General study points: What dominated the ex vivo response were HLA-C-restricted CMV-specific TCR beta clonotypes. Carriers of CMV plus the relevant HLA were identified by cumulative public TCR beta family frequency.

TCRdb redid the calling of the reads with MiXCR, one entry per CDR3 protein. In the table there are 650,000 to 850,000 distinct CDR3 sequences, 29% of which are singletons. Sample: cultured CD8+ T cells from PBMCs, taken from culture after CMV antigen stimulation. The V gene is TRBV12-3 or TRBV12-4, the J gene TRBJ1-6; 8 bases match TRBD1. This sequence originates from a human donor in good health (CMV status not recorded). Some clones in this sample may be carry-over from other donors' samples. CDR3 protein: CASTKTGESSPLHF. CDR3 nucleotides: TGTGCCAGCACCAAGACAGGGGAAAGTTCACCCCTCCACTTT.